These 4 T cell receptor beta chains came from one sample sequenced in a study of T-cell memory formation after mild COVID-19. In TCRdb, the 5' RACE reads were re-called with MiXCR into one record per CDR3 protein. The sample contains about 430,000 distinct CDR3 sequences, 20% to 25% of which appear only once. Material: PBMCs or a T cell subset sorted from them (not recorded which). All receptors derive from an adult woman who had mild COVID-19 (a few samples of this study predate the infection). Cell type and time point are not known.

A few counts support this clonotype. The V call is TRBV15, the J call TRBJ2-3; 8 positions agree with TRBD1. CDR3 length equals 16 residues. Trimming cost V 8 bases and J 2 bases; bases outside gene matches: 12. Germline V gene lookup returns CDR1 LNHNV and CDR2 YYDKDF (reference sequence). CDR3 DNA: TGTGCCACCCATCCAGGGGGCGGACAGTACACAGATACGCAGTATTTT. Translated: CATHPGGGQYTDTQYF.

The genes are TRBV6-5 and TRBJ2-1; no clear D. The CDR3 contains 16 residues. Germline V gene lookup returns CDR1 MNHEY and CDR2 SVGAGI. V was shortened by 6 bases and J by 0 bases, with 15 bases between the two germline ends. For the CDR3, the DNA is TGTGCCAGCAGGATCAGGTGGGGAAGCTCCTACAATGAGCAGTTCTTC. Protein sequence: CASRIRWGSSYNEQFF.

V usage is TRBV7-6 and J usage is TRBJ2-1, with D possibly TRBD2 on 6 matching bases. Germline loops: CDR1 SGHVS, CDR2 FNYEAQ. V dropped 2 bases and J dropped 3 bases, with 11 bases sitting between them. There are 15 residues in the CDR3. CDR3 coding DNA: TGTGCCAGCAGCTTAACCGGGAGCCTCTACAATGAGCAGTTCTTC. Its protein is CASSLTGSLYNEQFF.

This clonotype was detected a few times. V usage is TRBV5-1 and J usage is TRBJ1-1; D not resolved. CDR3 length equals 13 residues. The V gene lost 5 bases and the J gene lost 2 bases, with 10 bases spanning the gap. CDR1 is SGHRS and CDR2 is YFSETQ in the germline V gene. CDR3 amino acids: CASSAGINTEAFF. The CDR3 DNA follows: TGCGCCAGCAGTGCGGGGATTAACACTGAAGCTTTCTTT.